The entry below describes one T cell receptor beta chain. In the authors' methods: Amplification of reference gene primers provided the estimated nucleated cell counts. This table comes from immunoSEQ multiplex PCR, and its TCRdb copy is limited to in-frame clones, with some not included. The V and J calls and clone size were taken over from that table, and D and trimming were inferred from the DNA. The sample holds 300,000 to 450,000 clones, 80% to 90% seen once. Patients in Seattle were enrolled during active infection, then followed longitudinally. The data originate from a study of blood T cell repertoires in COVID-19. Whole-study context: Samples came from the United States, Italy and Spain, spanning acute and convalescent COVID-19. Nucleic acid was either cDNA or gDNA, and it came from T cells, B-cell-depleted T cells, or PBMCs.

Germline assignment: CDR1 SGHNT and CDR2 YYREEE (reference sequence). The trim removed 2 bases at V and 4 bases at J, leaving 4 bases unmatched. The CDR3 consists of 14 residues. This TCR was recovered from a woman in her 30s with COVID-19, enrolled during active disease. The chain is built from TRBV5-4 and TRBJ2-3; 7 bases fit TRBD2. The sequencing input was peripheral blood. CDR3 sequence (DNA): TGTGCCAGCAGCTTCGCAGGACTAGCAGATACGCAGTATTTT. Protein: CASSFAGLADTQYF.